The sequence of this T cell receptor (beta chain) was determined in a study of shared clonotypes between healthy human individuals. Some clones are missing from TCRdb's copy, which holds only in-frame ones; the method was immunoSEQ multiplex PCR. The profile covers some 2.1 million clones, with about 95% appearing a single time and approximately 1.2% taken by the ten largest. The CDR3 consists of 15 residues. Germline CDR1 is SNHLY and CDR2 is FYNNEI. V was pared by 5 bases and J by 4 bases, with 18 bases between. The naive CD8 population came from CD45RO-negative cells selected for CCR7, without terminally differentiated effector memory CD45RA+ cells.

This TCR was sampled from a man younger than 35 in good health. This chain joins TRBV2 and TRBJ2-7; perhaps D is TRBD1 or TRBD2 (5 bases each). The sample consisted of naive CD8+ T cells sorted from blood. The CDR3 coding sequence is TGTGCCAGCAGTCATGGGCCGGGACGGAATTACGAGCAGTACTTC. Its translation is CASSHGPGRNYEQYF.